A selection of T cell receptor beta chains follows, all from one sample in a study of T-cell memory formation after mild COVID-19. TCRdb independently ran MiXCR on the 5' RACE reads; one entry per CDR3 protein. The data show more than 150,000 distinct CDR3 sequences, about 9.9% seen once. Sequencing input: PBMCs or a T cell subset sorted from them (not recorded which). The receptor source for this set is a man between 18 and 29 years old who had mild COVID-19 (a few samples of this study predate the infection). Cell type and time point are not known. Each CDR3 is given with its conserved first and last residue. Each record gives: CDR3 protein, CDR3 DNA, J gene, V gene, D gene, clone size. D genes are given only for firm matches. Expanded clones are given a class, and other clones once, few, many or no size at all.

CASSYRLAGGGSTDTQYF | TGTGCCAGCAGTTATAGACTAGCGGGGGGCGGGAGCACAGATACGCAGTATTTT | TRBJ2-3 | TRBV6-5 | TRBD2 | -
CASSFHPTGINNEQFF | TGTGCCAGCAGCTTTCATCCGACAGGGATCAACAATGAGCAGTTCTTC | TRBJ2-1 | TRBV5-6 | TRBD1 | many
CASSPLGGAGNTIYF | TGTGCCAGCAGCCCCTTGGGGGGGGCGGGAAACACCATATATTTT | TRBJ1-3 | TRBV11-2 | - | -
CSARVRANTEAFF | TGCAGTGCTAGAGTCCGGGCGAACACTGAAGCTTTCTTT | TRBJ1-1 | TRBV20-1 | - | few
CSAPGRLDSPLHF | TGCAGTGCTCCGGGACGATTGGATTCACCCCTCCACTTT | TRBJ1-6 | TRBV20-1 | - | -
CASSAFGLSSGGPYEQYF | TGTGCCAGCAGCGCTTTTGGTTTGAGCAGCGGGGGGCCCTACGAGCAGTACTTC | TRBJ2-7 | TRBV7-3 | TRBD2 | many
CASSFPGNTIYF | TGTGCCAGCAGCTTCCCAGGAAACACCATATATTTT | TRBJ1-3 | TRBV5-6 | - | -
CASSTGGSVNTEAFF | TGCGCCAGCAGCACAGGGGGATCGGTGAACACTGAAGCTTTCTTT | TRBJ1-1 | TRBV4-1 | TRBD1 | few
CASRRLAGSSTDTQYF | TGCGCCAGCAGGCGACTAGCGGGGAGTAGCACAGATACGCAGTATTTT | TRBJ2-3 | TRBV5-1 | TRBD2 | few
CASSHGVGGGYTF | TGTGCCAGCAGCCATGGCGTCGGAGGCGGCTACACCTTC | TRBJ1-2 | TRBV3-1 | - | few
CASSTARTGSNTEAFF | TGTGCCAGCAGTACGGCTAGGACAGGCTCTAACACTGAAGCTTTCTTT | TRBJ1-1 | TRBV6-5 | TRBD1 | -